This TCR beta chain was identified during a study of OX40 agonist ivuxolimab in advanced cancers. Looking at the study overall: A partial response was reached by three patients: one with hepatocellular carcinoma and two with cutaneous melanoma.

Trimming removed 3 bases from V and 0 bases from J, with 3 bases in between. The germline gives CDR1 SGHTA, CDR2 FQGNSA. CDR3 length equals 14 residues. This clone is judged medium-sized. Repertoires were generated with immunoSEQ multiplex PCR, while TCRdb's copy carries only in-frame clones and drops some. The top ten clones hold over 9.5% of a sample with approximately 35,000 clones, 65% to 80% of them seen once. This sequence joins TRBV7-2 and TRBJ1-6; D gene uncertain. The specimen comprised CD4+ or CD8+ T cells sorted from blood, sampled in a trial of the OX40 agonist ivuxolimab. This TCR came from an adult with an advanced solid tumor such as melanoma, head and neck, liver or kidney cancer. The CDR3 nucleotides read TGTGCCAGCAGCTTGAGCTCCTATAATTCACCCCTCCACTTT. Translated, it gives CASSLSSYNSPLHF. Complete variable domain (other parts from reference TRBV7-2 and TRBJ1-6): GAGVSQSPSNKVTEKGKDVELRCDPISGHTALYWYRQSLGQGLEFLIYFQGNSAPDKSGLPSDRFSAERTGGSVSTLTIQRTQQEDSAVYLCASSLSSYNSPLHFGNGTRLTVT.